This TCR beta chain was captured in a study of blood T cell repertoires in COVID-19. Across the whole study: T cells, B-cell-depleted T cells, or PBMCs provided the cDNA or gDNA that served as material.

Trimming removed 5 bases from V and 6 bases from J; junction bases left unmatched: 7. This CDR3 comprises 13 residues. The germline V gene encodes CDR1 SGHTA and CDR2 FQGNSA. As processed by the authors: The authors estimated nucleated cell counts from reference gene primer amplification. Sequencing used immunoSEQ multiplex PCR; TCRdb keeps in-frame clones, though not all of them. Clone size and V and J calls were adopted from that table, with D and trimming inferred from the DNA. The sample carries some 97,000 clones, roughly 85% recorded once. The sequence derives from a man between 65 and 85 years old with active or convalescent COVID-19. The chain carries TRBV7-2 and TRBJ2-7; 7 bases fit TRBD1. Sequences were obtained from peripheral blood. The CDR3 loop reads CASSPGQALEQYF. CDR3 bases: TGTGCCAGCAGCCCAGGACAGGCACTCGAGCAGTACTTC.